This T cell receptor beta chain appears in the sequencing data of a study of TIL therapy for anti-PD-1-resistant metastatic lung cancer listed by TCRdb under 2021. Regarding the research as a whole: Tumors were harvested before any PD-1/PD-L1 blockade; patients then received nivolumab, and those progressing received lymphodepletion, expanded TIL infusion and IL-2. Enrolled patients had a median age of approximately 49 years (range roughly 38-75) and a median tumor PD-L1 proportion score of around 6%. Most of the cohort had lung adenocarcinoma, a handful of tumors were EGFR-mutant and two were ALK-rearranged, and half of the patients were current or former smokers. A median non-synonymous tumor mutation burden of approximately 1.5 mutations per megabase was determined across the cohort by whole-exome sequencing. Tumor and peripheral blood T cell receptor beta sequencing was used to track clonotypes across tumor, expanded TIL product and serial blood samples.

The sample's time point label is to be understood as: pre-treatment sample, taken before nivolumab and TIL therapy. Adults with stage 4 NSCLC were enrolled in a dual-center phase I trial from 2017 to January 2020. The samples were drawn from an open-label, single-arm phase I trial testing tumor-infiltrating lymphocyte therapy combined with nivolumab in advanced non-small cell lung cancer. Blood mononuclear cells were isolated from EDTA tubes by Ficoll gradient and were snap-frozen as pellets, and DNA was extracted with a Qiagen mini-prep kit. From the cysteine up to the phenylalanine, the CDR3 has a length of 13 residues. The retained sequence is limited to the CDR3, 39 bases, with the frame set at the first base. The V end loses 7 bases and the J end loses 6 bases, and a stretch of 13 bases separates them. CDR1 and CDR2, per the germline V gene, are SNHLY and FYNNEI. Using bias-controlled multiplex PCR with the immunoSEQ v3 hsTCRB kit, the TCR beta CDR3 regions were amplified from genomic DNA. TCR libraries were sequenced on an Illumina NextSeq 500 to some 2 million read pairs for survey level or 5-6 million for deep level. Under the source paper's analysis protocol: The immunoSEQ Analyzer software assigned V, D and J genes, filtered out non-productive sequences, and reported clonality. Repertoires of infused TIL and blood were compared using productive Simpson clonality and the Morisita overlap index of productive TRB rearrangements. For each clone in blood, the absolute clonotype count was estimated by multiplying the lymphocyte count by the CD3+ fraction and by the clone's productive frequency. Sourced from immuneACCESS, this table was stored by TCRdb with only in-frame sequences that have V and J called. A share of the clones is absent; for the studies checked, an unresolved V gene accounts for under half, and the remainder has no known explanation. D and trimming come from the DNA, and the V and J calls and clone size come from that table. The sample table holds 30,000 or so clones, of which around two thirds were seen once. The top ten hold approximately 2.5% of the sample.

Concerning this clone itself: The target of this receptor is not known. The record has no base qualities; no much larger clone is one base away.

What the work shows at the level of the full study, not this receptor alone: Infused TIL clonotypes partially replaced the baseline peripheral repertoire then decayed over months, with no apparent association between persistence and response. The cohort was highly selected, including more treatment-naive, never-smoker and oncogene-addicted patients than is typical, which limits generalizability. The study protocol defined all tumor marker inferences as exploratory.

The origin of this receptor is a woman between 25 and 80 years old with non-small cell lung cancer. The source material was blood, sampled at baseline. The chain links TRBV2 with TRBJ2-4, with TRBD1 perhaps the D gene, on 5 matching bases. The CDR3 sequence is CASKGSYLNIQYF. The bases read TGTGCCAGCAAGGGGTCCTACCTAAACATTCAGTACTTC.